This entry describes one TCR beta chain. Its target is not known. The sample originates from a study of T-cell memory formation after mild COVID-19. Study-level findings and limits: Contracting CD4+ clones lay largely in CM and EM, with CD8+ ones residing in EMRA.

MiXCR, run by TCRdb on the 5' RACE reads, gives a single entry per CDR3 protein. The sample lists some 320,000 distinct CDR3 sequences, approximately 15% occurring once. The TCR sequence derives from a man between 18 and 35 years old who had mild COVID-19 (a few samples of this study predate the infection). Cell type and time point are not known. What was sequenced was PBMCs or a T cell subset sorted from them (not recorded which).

This chain's CDR3 is CASSRTSESTDTQYF. CDR3 nucleotide sequence: TGCGCCAGCTCCCGGACTAGCGAGAGCACAGATACGCAGTATTTT. V is TRBV5-1 and J is TRBJ2-3; 9 bases are shared with TRBD2. The CDR3 totals 15 residues. With 7 bases clipped from V and 0 bases from J, the junction kept 6 bases outside the gene matches. CDR1 and CDR2 from the germline V gene are SGHRS and YFSETQ.